A selection of T cell receptor beta chains follows, all from one sample in a study of OX40 agonist ivuxolimab in advanced cancers. Only in-frame clones appear in the TCRdb table, and some are missing; sequencing was by immunoSEQ multiplex PCR. The sample consists of about 77,000 clones, 80% to 95% of them appearing once. The material was CD4+ or CD8+ T cells sorted from blood, obtained in a trial of the OX40 agonist ivuxolimab. Receptors originate from an adult with an advanced solid tumor such as melanoma, head and neck, liver or kidney cancer. The CDR3 runs from the conserved cysteine through the conserved F or W. Each record gives: V gene, J gene, CDR3 protein.

v_gene: TRBV27; j_gene: TRBJ2-3; CDR3aa: CASSDERRGHKYF
v_gene: TRBV5-1; j_gene: TRBJ2-1; CDR3aa: CASSLSAGSYNEQFF
v_gene: TRBV19; j_gene: TRBJ2-3; CDR3aa: CASSIGGSAMLTDTQYF
v_gene: TRBV7-6; j_gene: TRBJ2-3; CDR3aa: CASSSTASTDTQYF
v_gene: TRBV11-2; j_gene: TRBJ2-1; CDR3aa: CASSSLRYDNEQFF
v_gene: TRBV7-2; j_gene: TRBJ2-1; CDR3aa: CASRLAGNNEQFF
v_gene: TRBV19; j_gene: TRBJ2-7; CDR3aa: CASSITGGSYEQYF
v_gene: TRBV5-4; j_gene: TRBJ2-2; CDR3aa: CASSIRTSNTGELFF
v_gene: TRBV19; j_gene: TRBJ2-3; CDR3aa: CASSIKVSTDTQYF
v_gene: TRBV2; j_gene: TRBJ1-6; CDR3aa: CASSEAQTNNSPLHF
v_gene: TRBV18; j_gene: TRBJ2-5; CDR3aa: CASRWQEETQYF
v_gene: TRBV27; j_gene: TRBJ2-1; CDR3aa: CASSLGAMDFYEQFF
v_gene: TRBV19; j_gene: TRBJ1-5; CDR3aa: CASSMSGWQPQHF
v_gene: TRBV14; j_gene: TRBJ2-1; CDR3aa: CASSQGAGPGGQFF
v_gene: TRBV28; j_gene: TRBJ2-7; CDR3aa: CASRGRGGPYEQYF
v_gene: TRBV28; j_gene: TRBJ2-7; CDR3aa: CASSSGDRTYEQYF
v_gene: TRBV12-5; j_gene: TRBJ2-3; CDR3aa: CASQRTSGVTDTQYF
v_gene: TRBV11-1; j_gene: TRBJ2-3; CDR3aa: CASSRKLAGIHTDTQYF
v_gene: TRBV6-5; j_gene: TRBJ2-7; CDR3aa: CASSYSTSGEGEQYF
v_gene: TRBV11-1; j_gene: TRBJ2-2; CDR3aa: CASSSGTGELFF
v_gene: TRBV7-9; j_gene: TRBJ2-7; CDR3aa: CASSSPTGGLTYEQYF
v_gene: TRBV18; j_gene: TRBJ1-6; CDR3aa: CASSKTQGEDSPLHF
v_gene: TRBV19; j_gene: TRBJ1-5; CDR3aa: CASSRRGGLNQPQHF
v_gene: TRBV4-3; j_gene: TRBJ2-3; CDR3aa: CASSQDRGDTQYF
v_gene: TRBV5-1; j_gene: TRBJ1-1; CDR3aa: CASSLEQGSEAFF
v_gene: TRBV18; j_gene: TRBJ2-2; CDR3aa: CASSTGSTGELFF
v_gene: TRBV7-2; j_gene: TRBJ2-1; CDR3aa: CASSFNRVNEQFF
v_gene: TRBV5-5; j_gene: TRBJ2-1; CDR3aa: CASSQGLAGAYNEQFF
v_gene: TRBV19; j_gene: TRBJ2-3; CDR3aa: CASKAGATDTQYF